This TCR beta chain was identified during a study of PD-L1 blockade in urothelial cancer. The overall study: Blood analysis occurred 3 weeks (second dose) and 6 weeks after treatment start. Median T cell yield from blood was 120,000 to 150,000.

Sequencing was performed with immunoSEQ multiplex PCR; in TCRdb, only in-frame clones are kept and a portion is missing. In the table there are some 110,000 clones, 75% to 90% of which are singletons. The CDR3 runs to 13 residues. Trimming left V 3 bases short and J 15 bases short, with 19 bases between. Germline V gene data show CDR1 as KGHSH and CDR2 as LQKENI. Regarding time point: peripheral blood 6 weeks after treatment start. The rearrangement uses TRBV18 and TRBJ2-3, with D perhaps matching TRBD1 (5 bases). Source: PBMCs, taken around atezolizumab (anti-PD-L1) treatment. This TCR was sampled from a man between 60 and 75 years old with urothelial cancer. The CDR3 sequence is CASSPKGRDLLYF. CDR3 nucleotides: TGTGCCAGCTCACCTAAGGGGCGAGATCTTCTTTATTTT.